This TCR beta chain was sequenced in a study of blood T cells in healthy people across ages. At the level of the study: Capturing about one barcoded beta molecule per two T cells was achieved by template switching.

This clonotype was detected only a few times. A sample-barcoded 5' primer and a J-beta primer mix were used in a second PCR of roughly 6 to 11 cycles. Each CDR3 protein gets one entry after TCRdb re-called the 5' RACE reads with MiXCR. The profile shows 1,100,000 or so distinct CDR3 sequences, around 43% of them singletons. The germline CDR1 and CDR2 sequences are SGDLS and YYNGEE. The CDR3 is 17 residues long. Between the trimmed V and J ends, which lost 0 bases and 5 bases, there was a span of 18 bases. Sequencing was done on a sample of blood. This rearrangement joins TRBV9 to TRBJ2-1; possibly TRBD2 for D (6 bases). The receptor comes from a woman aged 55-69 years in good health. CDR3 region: CASSVEVGGSPNNEQFF. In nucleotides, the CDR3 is TGTGCCAGCAGCGTAGAAGTAGGAGGGAGCCCCAACAATGAGCAGTTCTTC.